This passage covers 24 T cell receptor beta chains from one sample sequenced in a study of blood T cell repertoires in COVID-19. The assay was immunoSEQ multiplex PCR, and TCRdb's table has in-frame clones only and misses some. The sample yields around 190,000 clones, 75% to 90% seen once. The source material was peripheral blood. These receptors were taken from a woman in her sixties or seventies with acute or convalescent COVID-19.

The genes are TRBV2 and TRBJ2-4; D is undetermined. The ends were cut back, 3 bases at V and 1 base at J, with 7 bases in the middle. The CDR3 extends over 14 amino acids. The germline gives CDR1 SNHLY, CDR2 FYNNEI. The CDR3 spells CASSDPRAKNIQYF. In nucleotides, the CDR3 is TGTGCCAGCAGTGACCCACGGGCCAAAAACATTCAGTACTTC. The variable domain in full, with the rest retrieved from reference TRBV2 and TRBJ2-4, is EPEVTQTPSHQVTQMGQEVILRCVPISNHLYFYWYRQILGQKVEFLVSFYNNEISEKSEIFDDQFSVERPDGSNFTLKIRSTKLEDSAMYFCASSDPRAKNIQYFGAGTRLSVL.

The chain uses TRBV5-4 and TRBJ2-5; D is undetermined. Germline values: CDR1 SGHNT, CDR2 YYREEE (reference sequence). Trimming took 1 base from V and 3 from J, leaving 4 bases between them. There are 12 residues in the CDR3. CDR3: CASSLFKETQYF. CDR3 coding DNA: TGTGCCAGCAGCTTGTTCAAAGAGACCCAGTACTTC.

The J gene is TRBJ2-3, the V gene TRBV5-1; D is unresolved. Trimming removed 3 bases from V and 4 bases from J, with 3 bases in between. Looked up from germline, CDR1 is SGHRS and CDR2 is YFSETQ. The CDR3 loop spans 11 amino acids. The CDR3 region has the DNA TGCGCCAGCAGCTCCGCAGATACGCAGTATTTT. The encoded protein is CASSSADTQYF. The variable domain in full, completed from reference TRBV5-1 and TRBJ2-3, reads KAGVTQTPRYLIKTRGQQVTLSCSPISGHRSVSWYQQTPGQGLQFLFEYFSETQRNKGNFPGRFSGRQFSNSRSEMNVSTLELGDSALYLCASSSADTQYFGPGTRLTVL.

The chain has TRBV4-1 and TRBJ1-6; D not certain. Germline-derived CDR1 and CDR2 are MGHRA and YSYEKL. Trimming took off 4 bases at V and 8 bases at J, with 21 bases between the two ends. CDR3 length equals 17 residues. The CDR3 loop is CASSPQGRLTADSPLHF. Here the CDR3 DNA reads TGCGCCAGCAGCCCTCAAGGTAGATTGACGGCGGATTCACCCCTCCACTTT.

A few counts support this clone. This chain links TRBV18 with TRBJ1-5; D not certain. The CDR3 contains 16 residues. Germline V gene data show CDR1 as KGHSH and CDR2 as LQKENI. V lost 1 base to trimming and J lost 4 bases, with 14 bases between them. The CDR3 spells CASSPRPPSLNQPQHF. The DNA for the CDR3 is TGTGCCAGCTCACCACGGCCCCCTAGCTTAAATCAGCCCCAGCATTTT.

This chain connects TRBV12-5 to TRBJ2-1, with TRBD2 identical over 7 bases. V shed 6 bases and J 2 bases; nucleotides not matched to a gene: 4. The CDR3 consists of 14 residues. Germline-derived CDR1 and CDR2 are LGHNT and FRNRAP. The CDR3 sequence: CASGPTSAYNEQFF. In DNA form, the CDR3 reads TGTGCTAGTGGCCCCACTAGCGCCTACAATGAGCAGTTCTTC.

V gene TRBV6-5 combines with J gene TRBJ2-5; perhaps TRBD2 as D (5 bases). Germline-derived CDR1 and CDR2 are MNHEY and SVGAGI. The CDR3 is 14 amino acids. The V end was cut by 4 bases, the J end by 1 base, with 10 bases between. CDR3 DNA sequence: TGTGCCAGCAGTTTTACTAGACTCCAAGAGACCCAGTACTTC. It translates to CASSFTRLQETQYF.

This chain joins TRBV27 and TRBJ1-1; 12 bases line up with TRBD1. The length of the CDR3 is 16 residues. Germline assignment: CDR1 MNHEY and CDR2 SMNVEV (reference sequence). V lost 4 bases and J lost 4; bases outside the gene matches: 7. The CDR3 spells CASSSGTGGGSTEAFF. The CDR3 nucleotides read TGTGCCAGCAGTTCCGGGACAGGGGGCGGGAGCACTGAAGCTTTCTTT.

The V call is TRBV12-3 or TRBV12-4, the J call TRBJ1-2; TRBD1 matches 10 bases. J lost 9 bases, V lost 4 bases, and 5 bases had no gene match. The CDR3 contains 13 residues. CDR3: CASSSGTGVRYTF. CDR3 coding DNA: TGTGCCAGCAGTTCCGGGACAGGGGTTCGCTACACCTTC.

Only one count was recorded for this clone. The chain recombines TRBV7-2 with TRBJ1-1; 9 bases align to TRBD1. J was trimmed by 5 bases and V by 5 bases; bases with no gene match: 9. CDR1 is SGHTA and CDR2 is FQGNSA in the germline V gene. The CDR3 length is 15 residues. DNA of the CDR3: TGTGCCAGCAGCCCCATACACAGGGGGCGGACTGAAGCTTTCTTT. As protein: CASSPIHRGRTEAFF.

This clone was recorded once. This rearrangement joins TRBV29-1 to TRBJ1-4; possible D gene TRBD1, 6 bases. The V and J ends lost 3 bases and 8 bases respectively, with 16 bases between them. The CDR3 loop spans 14 amino acids. In germline, CDR1 is SQVTM, CDR2 ANQGSEA. The CDR3 loop is CSVDRGGVGEKLFF. In nucleotides, the CDR3 is TGCAGCGTTGATAGGGGGGGCGTAGGAGAAAAACTGTTTTTT.

The V gene is TRBV7-9, the J gene TRBJ2-3; TRBD2 is a possible D gene (5 bases). CDR3 size: 16 residues. V gave up 4 bases and J gave up 0 bases, with 14 bases separating them. CDR1 is SEHNR, CDR2 FQNEAQ, per germline (reference sequence). The CDR3 loop reads CASSSRAVSSTDTQYF. CDR3 nucleotide sequence: TGTGCCAGCAGCTCGAGGGCGGTATCTAGCACAGATACGCAGTATTTT.

The rearrangement links TRBV3-1 (or the pseudogene TRBV3-2) to TRBJ1-6; D may be TRBD1 (5 bases). The V gene lost 4 bases and the J gene lost 7 bases, with 14 bases spanning the gap. The CDR3 contains 15 residues. Germline V gives CDR1 LGHDT, CDR2 YNNKEL (reference sequence). The CDR3 is CASSPPSGYNSPLHF. CDR3 nucleotides: TGTGCCAGCAGCCCGCCCTCAGGGTACAATTCACCCCTCCACTTT.

This clone is a singleton in its sample. The rearrangement uses TRBV10-3 and TRBJ1-2; 10 bases fit TRBD1. The CDR3 has 15 residues. Unmatched junction bases numbered 7, after V lost 7 bases and J lost 2 bases. Germline V gene lookup returns CDR1 ENHRY and CDR2 SYGVKD. DNA for the CDR3: TGTGCCATCACCGGGACAGGGGAGGGGAACTATGGCTACACCTTC. It specifies CAITGTGEGNYGYTF.

In nucleotides, the CDR3 is TGTGCCAGCAGTGAGGCCTTGAGGAACACCATATATTTT. Translating gives CASSEALRNTIYF. The rearrangement joins TRBV6-1 to TRBJ1-3; D is unclear. There are 13 residues in the CDR3. The germline gives CDR1 MNHNS, CDR2 SASEGT. V lost 3 bases, J lost 7 bases, and 10 bases lay in between.

The rearrangement links TRBV6-6 to TRBJ1-1, with D tentatively TRBD1 (6 bases). Germline-derived CDR1 and CDR2 are MNHNY and SVGAGI (reference sequence). The CDR3 extends over 14 amino acids. Between the trimmed V and J ends, which lost 6 bases and 6 bases, there was a span of 17 bases. The CDR3 sequence is CASSSTGSNAEAFF. The CDR3 region has the DNA TGTGCCAGCAGCTCCACAGGGAGTAACGCTGAAGCTTTCTTT.

This chain joins TRBV18 and TRBJ1-2, with TRBD1 matching 10 bases. Trimming took 3 bases from V and 2 from J; bases not matched to a gene: 3. Germline V lookup: CDR1 KGHSH, CDR2 LQKENI. The CDR3 spans 15 residues. CDR3 sequence reads: CASSPGTGVNYGYTF. In DNA, the CDR3 is TGTGCCAGCTCACCGGGGACAGGGGTGAACTATGGCTACACCTTC.

J is TRBJ2-7 and V is TRBV28, with 8 nucleotides matching TRBD1. The CDR3 length is 13 residues. Per germline, CDR1 MDHEN and CDR2 SYDVKM. V trimming: 7 bases; J trimming: 6 bases; junction bases outside the gene matches: 8. The CDR3 region is CASNRLTGGEQYF. CDR3 nucleotides: TGTGCCAGCAATCGATTAACAGGGGGCGAGCAGTACTTC.

V is TRBV11-2 and J is TRBJ2-5; weak D call: TRBD1 (6 bases). This CDR3 spans 15 amino acids. The germline V gene encodes CDR1 SGHAT and CDR2 FQNNGV. V lost 5 bases to trimming and J lost 5 bases, with 18 bases between them. The CDR3 nucleotides are TGTGCCAGCAGCCGCTTTAGTGGGGGCGGCGAGACCCAGTACTTC. Its translation is CASSRFSGGGETQYF.

The rearrangement uses TRBV4-1 and TRBJ2-2; D may be TRBD2 (6 bases). Trimming took off 1 base at V and 0 bases at J, with 9 bases between the two ends. The CDR3 covers 16 residues. The germline CDR1 and CDR2 sequences are MGHRA and YSYEKL. CDR3 coding DNA: TGCGCCAGCAGCCAAGGGGACTTCGCGAACACCGGGGAGCTGTTTTTT. Encoded protein: CASSQGDFANTGELFF.

The J gene is TRBJ1-1, the V gene TRBV6-6; D call uncertain. There are 16 residues in the CDR3. Germline CDR1 reads MNHNY; CDR2 reads SVGAGI (reference sequence). The V and J ends lost 3 bases and 0 bases respectively, with 14 bases between them. DNA for the CDR3: TGTGCCAGCAGTTATGGGGAGCCGATAATGAACACTGAAGCTTTCTTT. Its protein is CASSYGEPIMNTEAFF.

This clone was detected a few times. The rearrangement joins TRBV3-1 (or the pseudogene TRBV3-2) to TRBJ2-1; 7 bases are shared with TRBD2. Trimming at V came to 4 bases and at J to 10 bases, leaving 13 bases not matched to a gene. CDR1 and CDR2 (germline): LGHDT, YNNKEL (reference sequence). The CDR3 is 15 amino acids. The DNA for the CDR3 is TGTGCCAGCAGCCGTCACAGCGGGGCCACTCAGGAGCAGTTCTTC. Translation gives CASSRHSGATQEQFF.

The V and J genes are TRBV6-1 and TRBJ2-7, with 12 bases that match TRBD1. The ends lost 8 bases at V and 2 bases at J; junction bases unmatched: 10. Germline V gives CDR1 MNHNS, CDR2 SASEGT. The CDR3 sequence is 16 residues long. The CDR3 nucleotides read TGTGCCAGCGGTGGGACAGGGGGCGGTACCGCCTACGAGCAGTACTTC. Protein sequence: CASGGTGGGTAYEQYF.

V is TRBV3-1 (or the pseudogene TRBV3-2) and J is TRBJ2-7; TRBD1 is a possible D gene (6 bases). Per the germline V gene, CDR1 is LGHDT and CDR2 is YNNKEL (reference sequence). The ends were cut back, 3 bases at V and 11 bases at J, with 17 bases in the middle. The CDR3 spans 13 residues. The CDR3 reads CASSQIQGSEEYF. The CDR3 DNA reads as TGTGCCAGCAGCCAGATTCAGGGGTCAGAGGAGTACTTC.